The 16 T cell receptor beta chains below were found in one sample sequenced in a study of blood T cell repertoires in COVID-19. The assay was immunoSEQ multiplex PCR, and TCRdb's table has in-frame clones only and misses some. The data show some 180,000 clones, with more than 80% seen just once and less than 9% held by the top ten. The specimen was peripheral blood. These receptors were collected from a woman in her sixties or seventies with acute or convalescent COVID-19.

V usage is TRBV9 and J usage is TRBJ2-1, with 9 bases aligning to TRBD2. After removal of 0 bases from V and 10 bases from J, the junction contained 8 bases not matched to a gene. CDR3 length: 15 residues. CDR1 is SGDLS and CDR2 is YYNGEE in the germline V gene. DNA for the CDR3: TGTGCCAGCAGCGTAGGGAGCGGGAGGTCGGTCGAGCAGTTCTTC. It translates to CASSVGSGRSVEQFF.

V and J are TRBV7-9 and TRBJ2-2; 7 bases fit TRBD2. Per the germline V gene, CDR1 is SEHNR and CDR2 is FQNEAQ (reference sequence). The CDR3 has 14 residues. Unmatched junction bases numbered 6, after V lost 8 bases and J lost 3 bases. The CDR3 bases are TGTGCCAGCCGGGGGGATACCGACACCGGGGAGCTGTTTTTT. Translated, it gives CASRGDTDTGELFF.

This sequence joins TRBV6-2 or TRBV6-3 and TRBJ2-1; 7 nucleotides match TRBD1. V gave up 4 bases and J gave up 3 bases; unmatched junction bases: 3. Germline V gene lookup returns CDR1 MNHEY and CDR2 SVGEGT. The CDR3 has 14 residues. The CDR3 DNA reads as TGTGCCAGCAGTTCGGCAGGGGGCTACAATGAGCAGTTCTTC. Translating gives CASSSAGGYNEQFF.

The CDR3 DNA is TGTGCTACCCGGGACAGGTACGGCTACACCTTC. Translated, it gives CATRDRYGYTF. The V call is TRBV19, the J call TRBJ1-2; 8 bases align to TRBD1. The germline CDR1 and CDR2 sequences are LNHDA and SQIVND (reference sequence). The CDR3 is 11 amino acids.

The rearrangement joins TRBV2 to TRBJ2-7; TRBD1 is a possible D gene (6 bases). Germline V gene lookup returns CDR1 SNHLY and CDR2 FYNNEI. The length of the CDR3 is 13 residues. Trimming stripped 6 bases from V and 4 bases from J, with 13 bases between. CDR3 amino acids: CASRETGRYEQYF. In nucleotides, the CDR3 is TGTGCCAGCAGGGAAACAGGGCGTTACGAGCAGTACTTC. Filled out from reference TRBV2 and TRBJ2-7, the complete variable domain reads EPEVTQTPSHQVTQMGQEVILRCVPISNHLYFYWYRQILGQKVEFLVSFYNNEISEKSEIFDDQFSVERPDGSNFTLKIRSTKLEDSAMYFCASRETGRYEQYFGPGTRLTVT.

The J gene is TRBJ1-1, the V gene TRBV19; tentative D call: TRBD1 (6 bases). The CDR3 extends over 16 amino acids. The germline V gene encodes CDR1 LNHDA and CDR2 SQIVND (reference sequence). V gave up 4 bases and J gave up 0 bases, with 15 bases separating them. The CDR3 protein is CASSNGGGAMNTEAFF. The CDR3 DNA reads TGTGCCAGTAGTAACGGTGGGGGGGCGATGAACACTGAAGCTTTCTTT.

The CDR3 DNA reads as TGTGCCAGCAGCTTCAGGGACACTGAAGCTTTCTTT. Protein product: CASSFRDTEAFF. The J gene is TRBJ1-1, the V gene TRBV11-3; possible D gene TRBD1, 5 bases. V lost 3 bases and J lost 3, with 5 bases in between. CDR3 size: 12 residues. Germline CDR1 and CDR2: SGHNT and YENEEA.

This clone was observed once. This chain uses TRBV7-3 with TRBJ2-1; TRBD2 agrees at 10 bases. J was trimmed by 9 bases and V by 4 bases; bases with no gene match: 6. CDR1 SGHTA and CDR2 FQGTGA come from the germline V gene. This CDR3 is built from 14 residues. The CDR3 DNA sequence: TGTGCCAGCAGCTACCTAGCGGGAGCGAGTGAGCAGTTCTTC. It specifies CASSYLAGASEQFF.

This chain joins TRBV11-2 and TRBJ2-1; 9 nucleotides line up with TRBD2. The CDR3 consists of 15 residues. The V segment lost 3 bases and the J segment 5 bases; nucleotides outside the gene matches: 5. The germline V gene encodes CDR1 SGHAT and CDR2 FQNNGV. The CDR3 loop reads CASSLWLAGNNEQFF. CDR3 coding DNA: TGTGCCAGCAGCTTGTGGCTAGCGGGGAACAATGAGCAGTTCTTC.

The V and J genes are TRBV18 and TRBJ1-6; D call uncertain. The germline V and J ends were trimmed by 2 bases and 10 bases, with 9 bases remaining between them. The CDR3 contains 13 residues. The germline CDR1 and CDR2 sequences are KGHSH and LQKENI. The CDR3 here is CASSPDTGSPLHF. CDR3 bases: TGTGCCAGCTCACCAGATACGGGGTCACCCCTCCACTTT.

This clone showed up just a few times. The chain has TRBV3-1 (or the pseudogene TRBV3-2) and TRBJ1-1; D ambiguous. The V gene lost 5 bases and the J gene lost 0 bases, with 4 bases spanning the gap. The CDR3 covers 12 residues. Germline-derived CDR1 and CDR2 are LGHDT and YNNKEL (reference sequence). The CDR3 nucleotides read TGTGCCAGCAGCTCAGTGAACACTGAAGCTTTCTTT. Residues: CASSSVNTEAFF.

The table lists this clone with a few counts. The V gene is TRBV4-1, the J gene TRBJ1-1; tentative D call: TRBD1 (6 bases). V lost 0 bases, J lost 10 bases, and 18 bases lay in between. Germline V gives CDR1 MGHRA, CDR2 YSYEKL. The CDR3 is made up of 15 amino acids. The CDR3 nucleotides read TGCGCCAGCAGCCAAGATCCGATTGGGGGCGTGGGAGCTTTCTTT. Its protein product is CASSQDPIGGVGAFF.

V and J are TRBV6-5 and TRBJ2-3, with 9 bases lining up with TRBD2. Germline-derived CDR1 and CDR2 are MNHEY and SVGAGI. J gave up 4 bases and V 5 bases, and 4 bases lay outside the gene matches. The CDR3 spans 14 residues. Written as DNA, the CDR3 is TGTGCCAGCAGTCTAGCGGGACGGTCAGATACGCAGTATTTT. This encodes CASSLAGRSDTQYF.

This clone has a handful of counts. The V call is TRBV7-3, the J call TRBJ2-1, with 13 nucleotides matching TRBD2. V dropped 1 base and J dropped 7; count of bases not matched to a gene: 1. CDR1 and CDR2 (germline): SGHTA, FQGTGA. The CDR3 runs 15 residues. CDR3 in DNA: TGTGCCAGCAGCTTAAGACTAGCGGGAGGAAATGAGCAGTTCTTC. Amino acids: CASSLRLAGGNEQFF.

This clone showed up just a few times. The chain uses TRBV4-1 and TRBJ1-3; 8 bases fit TRBD1. Germline trimming cut 0 bases from V and 3 bases from J; bases unmatched to any gene: 7. The CDR3 is 17 amino acids. From germline, CDR1 is MGHRA and CDR2 YSYEKL. CDR3 region: CASSQDGRGLVGNTIYF. CDR3 in DNA: TGCGCCAGCAGCCAAGATGGCAGGGGGCTTGTTGGAAACACCATATATTTT.

The chain recombines TRBV2 with TRBJ1-1; tentative D call: TRBD1 (5 bases). Germline-derived CDR1 and CDR2 are SNHLY and FYNNEI. The germline V and J ends were trimmed by 6 bases and 0 bases, with 14 bases remaining between them. The CDR3 is 15 amino acids. The CDR3 loop reads CASSQLGGVNTEAFF. DNA for the CDR3: TGTGCCAGCAGCCAGCTTGGGGGGGTGAACACTGAAGCTTTCTTT.